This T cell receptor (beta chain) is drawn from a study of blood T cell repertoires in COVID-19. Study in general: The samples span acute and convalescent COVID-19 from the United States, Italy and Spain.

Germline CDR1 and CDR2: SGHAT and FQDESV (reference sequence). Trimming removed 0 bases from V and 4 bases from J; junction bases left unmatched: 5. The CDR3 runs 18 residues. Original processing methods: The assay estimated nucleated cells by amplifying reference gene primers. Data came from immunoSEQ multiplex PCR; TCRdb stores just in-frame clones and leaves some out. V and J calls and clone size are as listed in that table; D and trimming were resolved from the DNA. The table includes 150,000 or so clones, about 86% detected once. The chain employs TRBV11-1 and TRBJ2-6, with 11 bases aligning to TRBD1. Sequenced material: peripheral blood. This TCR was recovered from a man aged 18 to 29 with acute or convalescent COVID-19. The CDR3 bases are TGTGCCAGCAGCTTAGCGGACGGACAGGGGGCCGGGGCCAACGTCCTGACTTTC. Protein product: CASSLADGQGAGANVLTF. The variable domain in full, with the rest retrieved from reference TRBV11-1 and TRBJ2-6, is EAEVAQSPRYKITEKSQAVAFWCDPISGHATLYWYRQILGQGPELLVQFQDESVVDDSQLPKDRFSAERLKGVDSTLKIQPAELGDSAMYLCASSLADGQGAGANVLTFGAGSRLTVL.